The next 8 T cell receptor beta chains were all read from a single sample in a study of cytomegalovirus exposure and HLA in healthy donors. Primers included in the PCR were 60 Vbeta and 13 Jbeta primers. Repertoires were generated with immunoSEQ multiplex PCR, while TCRdb's copy carries only in-frame clones and drops some. The data show roughly 120,000 clones, with about 80% seen just once and approximately 3.8% held by the top ten. The sequenced material came from PBMCs. The receptors were sampled from a man aged 35 to 55 in good health and CMV-seronegative.

The V gene is TRBV7-2, the J gene TRBJ2-7, with 9 positions matching TRBD2. The germline CDR1 and CDR2 sequences are SGHTA and FQGNSA. The CDR3 loop spans 17 amino acids. Trimming cost V 1 base and J 6 bases; bases outside gene matches: 13. The CDR3 region has the DNA TGTGCCAGCAGCTTAGGTAACCTGGCGGGGGGGGCCCCCGAGCAGTACTTC. Its protein is CASSLGNLAGGAPEQYF.

The CDR3 bases are TGTGCCAGCAGCCATCTACAGGGGTGGCAAGAGACCCAGTACTTC. Amino acids: CASSHLQGWQETQYF. The chain links TRBV7-8 to TRBJ2-5, with 7 bases matching TRBD1. The CDR3 has 15 residues. V shed 5 bases and J 2 bases; nucleotides not matched to a gene: 8. Germline V CDR1 and CDR2: SGHVS, FQNEAQ.

The rearrangement joins TRBV10-3 to TRBJ2-1, with 13 bases lining up with TRBD2. Germline loops: CDR1 ENHRY, CDR2 SYGVKD. The V segment lost 5 bases and the J segment 5 bases; nucleotides outside the gene matches: 3. The CDR3 sequence is 15 residues long. The CDR3, as DNA: TGTGCCATCAGTCCGGGACTAGCGGGAAACAATGAGCAGTTCTTC. As protein: CAISPGLAGNNEQFF.

The chain has TRBV7-6 and TRBJ2-5; 15 nucleotides align to TRBD2. The CDR3 totals 16 residues. Looked up from germline, CDR1 is SGHVS and CDR2 is FNYEAQ. The J segment lost 2 bases and the V segment lost 3 bases, leaving 1 base of the junction unmatched. Here the CDR3 reads CASSLGTSGGQETQYF. The CDR3 DNA is TGTGCCAGCAGCTTGGGGACTAGCGGGGGGCAAGAGACCCAGTACTTC.

V and J are TRBV19 and TRBJ2-3, with 9 bases aligning to TRBD1. The germline V gene encodes CDR1 LNHDA and CDR2 SQIVND (reference sequence). Trimming cost V 6 bases and J 5 bases; bases outside gene matches: 6. The CDR3 totals 14 residues. This CDR3 reads CASRGQGLGDTQYF. DNA of the CDR3: TGTGCCAGTAGGGGACAGGGATTAGGAGATACGCAGTATTTT.

The chain has TRBV5-5 and TRBJ2-7, with TRBD1 identical over 7 bases. Germline-derived CDR1 and CDR2 are SGHKS and YYEKEE (reference sequence). CDR3 size: 16 residues. The J segment lost 2 bases and the V segment lost 2 bases, leaving 10 bases of the junction unmatched. The CDR3 is CASSFGSGQSTYEQYF. The CDR3 bases are TGTGCCAGCAGCTTCGGGTCGGGACAGAGTACCTACGAGCAGTACTTC. The full variable domain, completed using reference TRBV5-5 and TRBJ2-7, is DAGVTQSPTHLIKTRGQQVTLRCSPISGHKSVSWYQQVLGQGPQFIFQYYEKEERGRGNFPDRFSARQFPNYSSELNVNALLLGDSALYLCASSFGSGQSTYEQYFGPGTRLTVT.

V usage is TRBV7-3 and J usage is TRBJ2-5, with D unresolved. The length of the CDR3 is 9 residues. Germline lookup yields CDR1 SGHTA and CDR2 FQGTGA. In DNA, the CDR3 is TGTGGAGGTCAAGAGACCCAGTACTTC. The encoded protein is CGGQETQYF.

The table lists this clone with a few counts. The rearrangement joins TRBV6-6 to TRBJ2-6, with D unresolved. The V gene lost 5 bases and the J gene lost 1 base, with 9 bases spanning the gap. Germline-derived CDR1 and CDR2 are MNHNY and SVGAGI (reference sequence). CDR3 length equals 15 residues. CDR3 in amino acids: CASSQGVSGANVLTF. Here the CDR3 DNA reads TGTGCCAGCAGTCAAGGAGTTTCTGGGGCCAACGTCCTGACTTTC.